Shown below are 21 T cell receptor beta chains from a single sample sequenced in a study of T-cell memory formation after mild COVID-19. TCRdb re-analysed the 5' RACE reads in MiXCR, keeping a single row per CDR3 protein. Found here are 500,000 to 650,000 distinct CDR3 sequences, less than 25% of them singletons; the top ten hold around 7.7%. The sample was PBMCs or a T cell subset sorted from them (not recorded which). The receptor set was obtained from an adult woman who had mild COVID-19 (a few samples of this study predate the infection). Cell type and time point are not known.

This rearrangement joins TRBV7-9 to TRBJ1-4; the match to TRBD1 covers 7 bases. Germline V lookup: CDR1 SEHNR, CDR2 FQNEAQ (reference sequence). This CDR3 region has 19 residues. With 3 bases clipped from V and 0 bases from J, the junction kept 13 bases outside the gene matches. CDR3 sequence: CASSLGSLQGSTTNEKLFF. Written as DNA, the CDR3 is TGTGCCAGCAGCTTGGGATCGTTACAGGGGTCTACAACTAATGAAAAACTGTTTTTT.

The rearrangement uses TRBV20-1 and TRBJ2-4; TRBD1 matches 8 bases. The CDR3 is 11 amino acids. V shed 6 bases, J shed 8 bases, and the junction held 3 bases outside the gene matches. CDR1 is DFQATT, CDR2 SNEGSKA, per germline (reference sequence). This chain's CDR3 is CSATGGDIQYF. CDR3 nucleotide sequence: TGCAGTGCCACAGGGGGAGACATTCAGTACTTC.

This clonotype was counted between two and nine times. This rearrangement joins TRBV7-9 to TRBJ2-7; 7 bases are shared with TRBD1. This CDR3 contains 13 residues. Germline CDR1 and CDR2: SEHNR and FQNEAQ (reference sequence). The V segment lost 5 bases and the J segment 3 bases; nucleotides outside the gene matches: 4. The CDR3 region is CASSGTEVYEQYF. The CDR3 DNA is TGTGCCAGCAGCGGGACAGAAGTCTACGAGCAGTACTTC.

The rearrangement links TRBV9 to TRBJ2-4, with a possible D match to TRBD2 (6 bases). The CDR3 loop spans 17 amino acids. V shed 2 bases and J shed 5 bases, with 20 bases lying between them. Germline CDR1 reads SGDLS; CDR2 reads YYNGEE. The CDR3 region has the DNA TGTGCCAGCAGCGTGGGTCTAGGCGGGGCCGTTGAAAACATTCAGTACTTC. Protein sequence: CASSVGLGGAVENIQYF.

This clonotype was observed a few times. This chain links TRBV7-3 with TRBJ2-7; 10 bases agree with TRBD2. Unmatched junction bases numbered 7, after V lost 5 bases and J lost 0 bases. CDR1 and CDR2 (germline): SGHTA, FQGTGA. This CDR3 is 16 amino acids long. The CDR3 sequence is CASSPAGTSASYEQYF. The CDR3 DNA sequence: TGTGCCAGCAGCCCCGCCGGGACTAGCGCCTCCTACGAGCAGTACTTC.

Here the CDR3 DNA reads TGTGCCAGCAGCGTAGATATACGAGGACTAGCGGGAGGGCCGGATGAGCAGTTCTTC. Amino acid sequence: CASSVDIRGLAGGPDEQFF. This chain links TRBV9 with TRBJ2-1; 15 bases are shared with TRBD2. The CDR3 contains 19 residues. The ends lost 0 bases at V and 8 bases at J; junction bases unmatched: 12. CDR1 is SGDLS, CDR2 YYNGEE, per germline.

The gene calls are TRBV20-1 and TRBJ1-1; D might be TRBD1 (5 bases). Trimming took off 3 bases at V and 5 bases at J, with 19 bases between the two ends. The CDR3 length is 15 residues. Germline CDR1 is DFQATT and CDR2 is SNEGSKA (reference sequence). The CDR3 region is CSARGPGPQRTEAFF. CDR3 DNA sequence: TGCAGTGCTAGGGGGCCGGGACCCCAACGGACTGAAGCTTTCTTT.

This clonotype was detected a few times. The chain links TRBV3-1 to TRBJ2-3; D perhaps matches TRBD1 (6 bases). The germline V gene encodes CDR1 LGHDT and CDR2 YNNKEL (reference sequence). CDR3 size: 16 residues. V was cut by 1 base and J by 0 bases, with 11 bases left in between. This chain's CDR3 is CASSQGEGDSTDTQYF. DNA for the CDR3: TGTGCCAGCAGCCAAGGAGAGGGGGACAGCACAGATACGCAGTATTTT.

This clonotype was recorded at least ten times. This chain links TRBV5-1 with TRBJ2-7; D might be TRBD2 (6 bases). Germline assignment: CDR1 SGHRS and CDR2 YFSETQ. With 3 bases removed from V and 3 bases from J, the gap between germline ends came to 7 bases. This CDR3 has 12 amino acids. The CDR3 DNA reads TGCGCCAGCAGCTCGGAGGGCTACGAGCAGTACTTC. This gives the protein CASSSEGYEQYF.

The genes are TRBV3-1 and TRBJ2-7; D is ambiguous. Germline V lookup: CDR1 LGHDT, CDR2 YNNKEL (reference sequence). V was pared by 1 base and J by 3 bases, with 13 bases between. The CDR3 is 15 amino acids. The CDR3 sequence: CASSQGPSWGYEQYF. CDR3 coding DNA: TGTGCCAGCAGCCAAGGGCCCTCCTGGGGCTACGAGCAGTACTTC.

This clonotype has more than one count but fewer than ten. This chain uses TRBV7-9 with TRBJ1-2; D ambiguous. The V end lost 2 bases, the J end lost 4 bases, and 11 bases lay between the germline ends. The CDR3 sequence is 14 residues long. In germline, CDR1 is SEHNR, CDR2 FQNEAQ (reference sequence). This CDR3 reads CASSLISEFYGYTF. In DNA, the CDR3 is TGTGCCAGCAGCTTAATCTCGGAGTTCTATGGCTACACCTTC.

The CDR3 loop is CANIKPGEQFF. In DNA form, the CDR3 reads TGTGCCAACATTAAACCGGGTGAGCAGTTCTTC. This sequence joins TRBV7-3 and TRBJ2-1; D uncertain. V lost 10 bases, J lost 9 bases, and 13 bases lay in between. Looked up from germline, CDR1 is SGHTA and CDR2 is FQGTGA. This CDR3 has 11 amino acids.

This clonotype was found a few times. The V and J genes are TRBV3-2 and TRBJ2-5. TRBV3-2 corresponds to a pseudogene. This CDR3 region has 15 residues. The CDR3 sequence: CASSQDSHDQETQYF. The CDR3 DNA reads TGTGCCAGCAGCCAAGATTCACATGATCAAGAGACCCAGTACTTC.

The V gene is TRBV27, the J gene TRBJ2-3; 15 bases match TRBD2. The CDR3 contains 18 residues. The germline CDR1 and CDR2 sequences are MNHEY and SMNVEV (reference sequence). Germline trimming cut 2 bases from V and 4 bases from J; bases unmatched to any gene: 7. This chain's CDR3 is CASSLLGLAGGRADTQYF. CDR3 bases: TGTGCCAGCAGTTTACTGGGACTAGCGGGAGGTAGGGCAGATACGCAGTATTTT.

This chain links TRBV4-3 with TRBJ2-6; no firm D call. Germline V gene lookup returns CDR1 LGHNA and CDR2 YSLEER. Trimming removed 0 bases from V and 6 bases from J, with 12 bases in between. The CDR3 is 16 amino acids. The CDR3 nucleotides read TGCGCCAGCAGCCAAGATAGAGGATGGCAGGCCAACGTCCTGACTTTC. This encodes CASSQDRGWQANVLTF.

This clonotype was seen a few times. CDR3 coding DNA: TGTGCCAGCACCCAGGCGGGGACCTACGAGCAGTACTTC. Its translation is CASTQAGTYEQYF. V usage is TRBV12-3 or TRBV12-4 and J usage is TRBJ2-7; a weak D match, TRBD2 (6 bases). This CDR3 has 13 residues. Trimming removed 7 bases from V and 2 bases from J, with 12 bases in between.

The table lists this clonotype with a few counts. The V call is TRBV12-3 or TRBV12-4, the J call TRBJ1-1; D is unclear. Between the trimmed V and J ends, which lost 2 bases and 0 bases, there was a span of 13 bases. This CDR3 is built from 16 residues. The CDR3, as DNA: TGTGCCAGCAGTTTATCCAGCTCGGCAGTGAACACTGAAGCTTTCTTT. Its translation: CASSLSSSAVNTEAFF.

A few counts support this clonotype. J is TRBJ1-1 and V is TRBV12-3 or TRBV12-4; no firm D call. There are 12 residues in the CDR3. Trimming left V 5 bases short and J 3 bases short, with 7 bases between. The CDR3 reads CASSLKYTEAFF. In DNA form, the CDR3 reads TGTGCCAGCAGTCTAAAGTACACTGAAGCTTTCTTT.

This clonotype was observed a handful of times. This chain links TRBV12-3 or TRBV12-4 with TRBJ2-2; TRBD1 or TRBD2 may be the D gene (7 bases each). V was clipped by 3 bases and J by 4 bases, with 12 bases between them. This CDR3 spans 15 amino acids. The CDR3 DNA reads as TGTGCCAGCAGTTTCCAGGGGGGGAGCACCGGGGAGCTGTTTTTT. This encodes CASSFQGGSTGELFF.

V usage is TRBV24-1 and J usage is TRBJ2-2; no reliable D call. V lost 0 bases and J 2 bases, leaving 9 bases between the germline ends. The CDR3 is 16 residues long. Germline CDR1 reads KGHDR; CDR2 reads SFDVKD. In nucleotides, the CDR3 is TGTGCCACCAGTGATTTGTCCGCAGCCAACACCGGGGAGCTGTTTTTT. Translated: CATSDLSAANTGELFF.

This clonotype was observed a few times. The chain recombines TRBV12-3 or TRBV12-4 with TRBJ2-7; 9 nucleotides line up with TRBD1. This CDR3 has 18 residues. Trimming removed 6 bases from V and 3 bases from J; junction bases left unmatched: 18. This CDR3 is CASRLGQGEGPHFYEQYF. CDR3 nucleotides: TGTGCCAGCAGGTTGGGACAGGGAGAAGGACCCCACTTCTACGAGCAGTACTTC.